This T cell receptor beta chain was captured by sequencing in a study of OX40 agonist ivuxolimab in advanced cancers. On the study more broadly: Each patient was given ivuxolimab into a vein every 2 weeks, at 0.01 to 10 mg/kg. The eligibility criteria allowed prior anti-PD-1, anti-PD-L1 or anti-CTLA-4 therapy, and roughly 39% had some. General study results and limits: Circulating CD4+ and CD8+ T cells showed clonal expansion by week 6 at 0.1 to 3.0 mg/kg.

This CDR3 has 14 amino acids. Germline V gives CDR1 SGDLS, CDR2 YYNGEE. With V trimmed by 0 bases and J by 6 bases, 3 bases remained unmatched. Produced via immunoSEQ multiplex PCR; TCRdb's table is partial and in-frame only. The sample contains 85,000 to 120,000 clones, 90% of which appear only once. Remarks on this clone: Antigen: not known. The same CDR3 arises from other DNA sequences in this sample as well.

The sample was CD4+ or CD8+ T cells sorted from blood, taken in a trial of the OX40 agonist ivuxolimab. This clonotype was obtained from an adult with an advanced solid tumor such as melanoma, head and neck, liver or kidney cancer. The chain carries TRBV9 and TRBJ1-5; 7 bases align to TRBD1. The CDR3 protein is CASSVGQGGQPQHF. The CDR3 DNA sequence: TGTGCCAGCAGCGTAGGACAGGGAGGTCAGCCCCAGCATTTT.